These T cell receptor beta chains were read from a single sample in a study of cytomegalovirus exposure and HLA in healthy donors. TCRdb keeps only in-frame clones here, not all; method: immunoSEQ multiplex PCR. The sample has 90,000 to 150,000 clones, over 60% seen once. Sequenced sample: PBMCs. The receptor source for this set is a human donor in good health. Both conserved end residues are part of each CDR3. A D gene is named only where the DNA matches it firmly. Not all rows give a size; the values are once, few, many and, for expanded clones, a class.

CDR3 DNA: TGTGCCAGCAGCTTCGGACTATTATACAATGAGCAGTTCTTC; CDR3 protein: CASSFGLLYNEQFF; D gene: -; J gene: TRBJ2-1; clone size: once; V gene: TRBV7-3
CDR3 DNA: TGCGCCAGCCTGGACAGAACTGAAGCTTTCTTT; CDR3 protein: CASLDRTEAFF; D gene: -; J gene: TRBJ1-1; clone size: -; V gene: TRBV5-1
CDR3 DNA: TGTGCCAGCAGTAAATCGGGACAGGGCTACAATGAGCAGTTCTTC; CDR3 protein: CASSKSGQGYNEQFF; D gene: TRBD1; J gene: TRBJ2-1; clone size: -; V gene: TRBV25-1
CDR3 DNA: TGTGCCAGCAGGGGGGCCACAGGGACTAACTATGGCTACACCTTC; CDR3 protein: CASRGATGTNYGYTF; D gene: -; J gene: TRBJ1-2; clone size: -; V gene: TRBV28
CDR3 DNA: TGTGCCAGCAGCTCTGCGGACACGTCCTACGAGCAGTACTTC; CDR3 protein: CASSSADTSYEQYF; D gene: -; J gene: TRBJ2-7; clone size: few; V gene: TRBV7-2
CDR3 DNA: TGTGCCAGCAGCTTAGGGGGGACAAGGGCCTACTACGAGCAGTACTTC; CDR3 protein: CASSLGGTRAYYEQYF; D gene: -; J gene: TRBJ2-7; clone size: few; V gene: TRBV7-9
CDR3 DNA: TGTGCCAGCAGTTTGGGACAGGGGGCGGGTCAGCCCCAGCATTTT; CDR3 protein: CASSLGQGAGQPQHF; D gene: TRBD1; J gene: TRBJ1-5; clone size: -; V gene: TRBV2
CDR3 DNA: TGTGCCAGCAGCTTGGGACTAGCGGGAGTTTCAGATACGCAGTATTTT; CDR3 protein: CASSLGLAGVSDTQYF; D gene: TRBD2; J gene: TRBJ2-3; clone size: -; V gene: TRBV7-2
CDR3 DNA: TGTGCCAGCAGCCCCCGGGACAGCTACTTGTCTACGCAGTATTTT; CDR3 protein: CASSPRDSYLSTQYF; D gene: TRBD1; J gene: TRBJ2-3; clone size: -; V gene: TRBV9
CDR3 DNA: TGTGCCAGCAGCCAGGACAGGGGAGTAGGGGAGACCCAGTACTTC; CDR3 protein: CASSQDRGVGETQYF; D gene: TRBD1; J gene: TRBJ2-5; clone size: -; V gene: TRBV6-1
CDR3 DNA: TGCGCCAGCAGCAAGACAGGGGAATACGAGCAGTACTTC; CDR3 protein: CASSKTGEYEQYF; D gene: TRBD1; J gene: TRBJ2-7; clone size: few; V gene: TRBV5-1
CDR3 DNA: TGTGCCAGCAGCTTGGGGCTAGCGAAAGAGACCCAGTACTTC; CDR3 protein: CASSLGLAKETQYF; D gene: -; J gene: TRBJ2-5; clone size: -; V gene: TRBV7-9
CDR3 DNA: TGCGCCAGCAGCCTAAGTCCAGGTTTATACGAGCAGTACTTC; CDR3 protein: CASSLSPGLYEQYF; D gene: -; J gene: TRBJ2-7; clone size: -; V gene: TRBV5-1
CDR3 DNA: TGTGCCAGCAGCCCCCAAGCGGCAGATACGCAGTATTTT; CDR3 protein: CASSPQAADTQYF; D gene: -; J gene: TRBJ2-3; clone size: -; V gene: TRBV7-9
CDR3 DNA: TGTGCCAGTAGTACAATACAGGGGTTTACGGCCAAAAACATTCAGTACTTC; CDR3 protein: CASSTIQGFTAKNIQYF; D gene: TRBD1; J gene: TRBJ2-4; clone size: -; V gene: TRBV19
CDR3 DNA: TGCGCCAGCAGCCAATCCCCACGGACTAGTGACAATGAGCAGTTCTTC; CDR3 protein: CASSQSPRTSDNEQFF; D gene: TRBD2; J gene: TRBJ2-1; clone size: few; V gene: TRBV10-2
CDR3 DNA: TGTGCCAGCAGCCCGACCGGAGGGACTGGAAACACCATATATTTT; CDR3 protein: CASSPTGGTGNTIYF; D gene: -; J gene: TRBJ1-3; clone size: -; V gene: TRBV9
CDR3 DNA: TGTGCCAGCAGCGTAGAGGAGGTCCCAACCAGCTACAATGAGCAGTTCTTC; CDR3 protein: CASSVEEVPTSYNEQFF; D gene: -; J gene: TRBJ2-1; clone size: -; V gene: TRBV9
CDR3 DNA: TGTGCCAGCAGTGCCTTGGGGGACAAAAGAGAGCAGTACTTC; CDR3 protein: CASSALGDKREQYF; D gene: -; J gene: TRBJ2-7; clone size: -; V gene: TRBV2
CDR3 DNA: TGTGCCAGTAGTTCGACTAGCGGAGCTAGCACAGATACGCAGTATTTT; CDR3 protein: CASSSTSGASTDTQYF; D gene: TRBD2; J gene: TRBJ2-3; clone size: -; V gene: TRBV19
CDR3 DNA: TGTGCCAGCAGTTTATCAGGCAGGGGGTTAAACACCATATATTTT; CDR3 protein: CASSLSGRGLNTIYF; D gene: TRBD1; J gene: TRBJ1-3; clone size: -; V gene: TRBV27
CDR3 DNA: TGTGCCAGCAGCTTGGCGGGACATGCGACTGAAGCTTTCTTT; CDR3 protein: CASSLAGHATEAFF; D gene: -; J gene: TRBJ1-1; clone size: -; V gene: TRBV5-5
CDR3 DNA: TGTGCCAGCAGTTACTCGACAACGAACTATGGCTACACCTTC; CDR3 protein: CASSYSTTNYGYTF; D gene: -; J gene: TRBJ1-2; clone size: once; V gene: TRBV6-5
CDR3 DNA: TGTGCCAGCAGCAACAGGGGGCGAGGGGACCACGAGCAGTACTTC; CDR3 protein: CASSNRGRGDHEQYF; D gene: TRBD1; J gene: TRBJ2-7; clone size: -; V gene: TRBV11-3
CDR3 DNA: TGTGCCATCAGTGGACAGACTAGGGGAGAGACCCAGTACTTC; CDR3 protein: CAISGQTRGETQYF; D gene: -; J gene: TRBJ2-5; clone size: -; V gene: TRBV10-3
CDR3 DNA: TGTGCCAGCAGTTTGAGAACTAGCGGGAGTCTTGAGCAGTTCTTC; CDR3 protein: CASSLRTSGSLEQFF; D gene: TRBD2; J gene: TRBJ2-1; clone size: -; V gene: TRBV28
CDR3 DNA: TGTGCCAGCAGTTACTCAACGGGACAGGCTAAAAAACTGTTTTTT; CDR3 protein: CASSYSTGQAKKLFF; D gene: TRBD1; J gene: TRBJ1-4; clone size: -; V gene: TRBV6-5
CDR3 DNA: TGTGCCAGCAGCCAGAGGACTAGTTGGAGCACAGATACGCAGTATTTT; CDR3 protein: CASSQRTSWSTDTQYF; D gene: TRBD2; J gene: TRBJ2-3; clone size: -; V gene: TRBV9
CDR3 DNA: TGTGCTACCAGCGGGGAGGTCACTGAAGCTTTCTTT; CDR3 protein: CATSGEVTEAFF; D gene: -; J gene: TRBJ1-1; clone size: -; V gene: TRBV10-3
CDR3 DNA: TGCGCCAGCAGCCAAAGATTTACAGGGGACACTGAAGCTTTCTTT; CDR3 protein: CASSQRFTGDTEAFF; D gene: TRBD1; J gene: TRBJ1-1; clone size: -; V gene: TRBV4-1
CDR3 DNA: TGTGCCAGCAGTTCTCTGACAGGGGACGAGCAGTACTTC; CDR3 protein: CASSSLTGDEQYF; D gene: TRBD1; J gene: TRBJ2-7; clone size: -; V gene: TRBV27
CDR3 DNA: TGTGCCAGCAGTGAGGGTCGGCTAGCGGGATCGGATACGCAGTATTTT; CDR3 protein: CASSEGRLAGSDTQYF; D gene: TRBD2; J gene: TRBJ2-3; clone size: -; V gene: TRBV25-1
CDR3 DNA: TGCGCCAGCAGCTTGGTCCGGGGTGATGCCCAGCATTTT; CDR3 protein: CASSLVRGDAQHF; D gene: -; J gene: TRBJ1-5; clone size: -; V gene: TRBV5-1
CDR3 DNA: TGTGCCAGCAGCCCAACAGGGACTGGCTACACCTTC; CDR3 protein: CASSPTGTGYTF; D gene: -; J gene: TRBJ1-2; clone size: once; V gene: TRBV7-2
CDR3 DNA: TGTGCCAGCAGTGACTCCGGGACAGGCAGCACCGGGGAGCTGTTTTTT; CDR3 protein: CASSDSGTGSTGELFF; D gene: TRBD1; J gene: TRBJ2-2; clone size: once; V gene: TRBV6-4
CDR3 DNA: TGTGCCACCGACGGCGGGGACCATAGCAATCAGCCCCAGCATTTT; CDR3 protein: CATDGGDHSNQPQHF; D gene: -; J gene: TRBJ1-5; clone size: once; V gene: TRBV7-9
CDR3 DNA: TGTGCCAGCAGTTTAGTCCGGGACAGGGTGGAATGGAAACTGTTTTTT; CDR3 protein: CASSLVRDRVEWKLFF; D gene: TRBD1; J gene: TRBJ1-4; clone size: once; V gene: TRBV28
CDR3 DNA: TGCAGTGCCCCCCCCTCCTATGGCTACACCTTC; CDR3 protein: CSAPPSYGYTF; D gene: -; J gene: TRBJ1-2; clone size: -; V gene: TRBV20-1